This T cell receptor beta chain came from a study of cytomegalovirus exposure and HLA in healthy donors (dated 2017 in TCRdb). In terms of the full investigation: According to an earlier analysis of a few hundred of the donors, some 170 million T cells yielded 90 million to 140 million unique TCR beta sequences and around 280 Gb of sequence data. Because of strong linkage in the cohort, five DR-DQ haplotypes were treated as single units for association and clustering. Of the roughly 430 genotyped donors, 65% to 90% fell in the genetic ancestry cluster associated with self-reported Caucasian donors. Donor age, sex, ethnicity and CMV serostatus were compiled together with the repertoire data. To predict cytomegalovirus infection status, the study combined high-throughput TCR immunosequencing, statistical association of individual TCRs with disease status, and machine learning. In a later analysis, previously published TCR beta repertoires from about 640 donors were re-analyzed and high-resolution HLA genotyping was added so that TCR occurrence patterns could be studied. HLA typing included class I and class II loci at four-digit resolution. Besides the first cohort of 666 subjects, a separate validation cohort made up of over 95 different subjects was used. In a later genetic analysis, genome-wide SNP genotypes for 398 of the 666 donors were used, and that subset was treated as a discovery cohort. The aim of the study was to test whether cataloging public T cell receptors could identify signatures of past pathogen exposure. About 300 gigabases of sequencing data and approximately 93 million unique TCR sequences were included in an early release covering under 650 HLA-typed donors. On average, about 200,000 unique TCR beta nucleotide sequences were sequenced per donor among about 400 genotyped donors of the cohort, with around 19% of those sequences being non-productive. Typing coverage varied by locus: about 620-630 donors for A, B, C, DRB1 and DQB1; approximately 560 for DQA1; about 570 for DPA1; roughly 450 for DPB1. In the later analysis, no new phenotypic data were used to find candidate immune exposures; instead, reliance was placed on TCR beta sequences and their occurrence across donors. The study profiled the T cell repertoires of more than 500 subjects by immunosequencing and related them to cytomegalovirus serostatus. To decide whether each TCR beta V gene segment behaved as functional or pseudogenic, an earlier analysis of over 500 of the donors relied on high-throughput TCR beta sequencing. Every repertoire in the discovery cohort had been generated on one and the same sequencing platform. General conclusions and limits of the study: A cluster of highly shared sequence variants was judged likely to be a technical artifact of the sequencing pipeline. Strong co-occurrence of HLA alleles, especially DR and DQ, made assigning TCR associations to individual alleles difficult. Correlated functional status among segregating V segments might be attributable to linkage disequilibrium, but an unknown experimental factor could not be ruled out. Sequencing depth was assumed to be roughly uniform across donors in the presence/absence analyses, though that assumption may not hold. Compared with equally common non-associated chains, HLA-associated TCR beta chains in a later analysis were more clonally expanded and had lower generation probabilities. Several of the top co-occurrence clusters appeared to be linked to parvovirus B19, influenza, CMV and Epstein-Barr virus, according to a later analysis. In a later analysis, TCR association rates were found to vary across HLA loci, with the most associated TCRs seen for DRB1 alleles and the fewest for HLA-C alleles. Because some donors lacked HLA typing at each locus, the association tests relied only on the typed subset. A later genetic analysis associated a missense DCLRE1C variant with V-gene and J-gene trimming of TCR beta chains, and an independent cohort replicated the association. The cohort was sequenced for TCR beta chains only, and without alpha or paired-chain data the features that could be detected were limited. Most TCR sequences were seen in very few donors, while some public TCRs were found in many individuals. In a later analysis, most CMV-associated TCR beta chains were found to appear HLA-restricted, with HLA associations seemingly driven largely by CMV exposure. In the study, 150 to 200 TCR beta chains were listed as associated with cytomegalovirus. In a later genetic analysis, fewer N-insertions in productive TCRs were reported among donors in an Asian-associated ancestry cluster than the 666-donor mean. CMV serostatus was the only immune exposure information available for the cohort. Cytomegalovirus status was reported to be diagnosed by the classifier with high specificity and sensitivity in both the original and validation cohorts. In an earlier analysis of around 500 of the donors, most TCR beta V segments appeared in productive rearrangements about 87% or about 30% of the time, broadly matching IMGT annotations. In a later analysis, 15,000 to 20,000 TCR beta sequences were associated with specific HLA alleles at a false discovery rate of 0.05. In vitro tests confirmed that three of the cytomegalovirus-associated TCR beta chains recognize cytomegalovirus antigens. A further reported finding was that TCR beta sequences accurately predicted the HLA-A and HLA-B alleles for most subjects in the first cohort. The authors suggested that the approach could potentially be generalized to other disease states and immunological phenotypes. Because counts were too low, roughly 16 rarely observed V segments, including chromosome 9 orphons, were left out of the earlier analysis of some 600 of the donors.

With regard to this clone: The antigen it binds to is not known. Base-call qualities are not available, and no considerably larger clone is one nucleotide away.

In total, roughly 710 healthy bone marrow donors made up the cohort. All cohort members were sampled while nominally healthy, although unrecorded immune exposures were likely present. The donor tested CMV seropositive and was one of the 289 seropositive cohort members. Every donor gave a peripheral blood sample, and the peripheral blood mononuclear cells from that sample were used for TCR beta sequencing. Genomic DNA was extracted from the blood cell samples with the Qiagen DNeasy Blood Extraction Kit. The library was generated by the immunoSEQ multiplex PCR assay. For the multiplex PCR, a mixture combining 60 forward primers for TCR Vbeta segments and 13 reverse primers for TCR Jbeta segments was used. Amplification of the CDR3 region of rearranged TCR beta genes was performed with a multiplex PCR assay on genomic DNA. The amplified TCR beta libraries were sequenced on the Illumina HiSeq System as 87-base-pair reads. In the paper's pipeline: In a later analysis, about 80 million unique TCR beta chains were counted across the 666 repertoires, and around 11 million of these chains were shared by at least two donors. Raw reads were error-corrected and collapsed into unique sequences by a nearest-neighbor algorithm in which closely related sequences were merged to remove PCR and sequencing errors. To assign V, D and J gene segments, CDR3 sequences were aligned to IMGT reference sequences. For a sequence to be retained, a match of at least six nucleotides was required to both a V gene segment and a J gene segment. Rearrangements were called productive when the CDR3 lacked stop codons and stayed in frame with V and J; all others were non-productive. CDR3 was defined according to IMGT convention as the region running from the second conserved V-encoded cysteine to the conserved J-encoded phenylalanine. Sequences without an unambiguous match to a single V gene segment were excluded from the earlier analysis of several hundred of the donors. An earlier analysis of several hundred of the donors classified V segments as functional when productive rearrangements were above 56.7% and as segregating when the standard deviation between donors was above 5%. A statistical classification framework was built for diagnosing cytomegalovirus status from the catalog of TCR beta chain sequences. In a later analysis, TCR nucleotide sequences were compared against IMGT/GENE-DB human TR gene sequences so that V and J genes could be assigned. The TCRdist pipeline was used in a later analysis to assign CDR3 sequences and most-parsimonious VDJ recombination scenarios. In a later analysis, every TCR beta chain was defined by the combination of its CDR3 amino acid sequence and its V-gene family, and reads without a unique V-gene family were dropped. As a way to deal with suspected cross-contamination and a sequencing artifact, a later analysis dropped 450 to 700 nucleotide sequences that were highly shared and had low generation probability. For each public chain, a later analysis derived a clonal expansion index from normalized ranks of inferred template counts within each repertoire. A later analysis computed generation probabilities with a VDJ recombination model fitted to out-of-frame rearrangements, and checked the results against IGoR. Hypergeometric tests were used in a later analysis to score TCR-TCR, TCR-HLA and TCR-CMV co-occurrence, with a repertoire-size bias correction applied to the TCR pairs. False discovery rates were estimated in a later analysis by permuting HLA or CMV assignments 20 times. In a later analysis, co-occurring TCRs were grouped using DBSCAN, with TCRdist sequence similarity added in when clustering inside HLA-allele-positive subsets. Repertoires with fewer than 30,000 or more than 120,000 public chains, plus five repertoires with anomalous nucleotide sharing, were excluded from co-occurrence clustering. TCRdb retrieved this table from immuneACCESS and kept in-frame rearrangements only. Not all clones are present; in checked studies, unresolved V genes account for under half, and no reason is known for the remainder. V and J calls and clone size are as listed in that table; D and trimming were resolved from the DNA. The sample data list around 65,000 clones, and about two thirds of these were observed just once. About a sixth of the sample is held by the ten biggest clonotypes.

This clonotype was sampled from a man aged 35 to 55 in good health and CMV-seropositive. Sequencing was carried out using PBMCs.

The CDR3 corresponds to CASSLGLDKETQYF. The nucleotide sequence is TGCGCCAGCAGCTTGGGGCTGGACAAAGAGACCCAGTACTTC. The chain joins TRBV5-1 to TRBJ2-5; TRBD1 is perhaps the D gene, given 5 matching bases. The V and J ends are trimmed by 0 bases and 3 bases, leaving 9 bases between them. The CDR3, from cysteine to phenylalanine, totals 14 residues. The sequence is cut down to CDR3 DNA, 42 bases in frame from base 1. The germline V gene encodes CDR1 SGHRS and CDR2 YFSETQ. This CDR3, with the reference TRBV5-1 and TRBJ2-5 proteins standing in past its ends, gives the full variable domain KAGVTQTPRYLIKTRGQQVTLSCSPISGHRSVSWYQQTPGQGLQFLFEYFSETQRNKGNFPGRFSGRQFSNSRSEMNVSTLELGDSALYLCASSLGLDKETQYFGPGTRLLVL.